This TCR beta chain comes out of a study of blood T cell repertoires in COVID-19. The method was immunoSEQ multiplex PCR; TCRdb's version includes in-frame clones alone and lacks a portion of them. The data contain roughly 250,000 clones, approximately 86% of them singletons. The origin of this receptor is a woman between 25 and 40 years old with acute COVID-19. Sequencing was done on a sample of PBMCs or T cells enriched from blood (not recorded which).

As DNA, the CDR3 is TGTGCCAGCAGTTACGGAGAACCTAACTATGGCTACACCTTC. It encodes CASSYGEPNYGYTF. The chain employs TRBV6-2 or TRBV6-3 and TRBJ1-2, with unresolved D. CDR3 length equals 14 residues. Between the trimmed V and J ends, which lost 2 bases and 0 bases, there was a span of 7 bases. The V gene's germline CDR1 is MNHEY and CDR2 SVGEGT.